A single TCR beta chain is shown here with its context. Antigen unknown. The data are from a study of a mutant IDH1 vaccine in newly diagnosed glioma. About the research overall: A 62.5% male, about 38% female split and a mean age of around 41 years characterized treated patients.

Assay: immunoSEQ multiplex PCR; the TCRdb copy retains only in-frame clones and omits some. The sample lists roughly 60,000 clones, about four fifths occurring once. Time point indicated: week 35, safety follow-up. Each dose of the vaccine consisted of 300 ug of mutant IDH1 20-mer peptide, with topical imiquimod. The CDR3 length is 15 residues. Germline-derived CDR1 and CDR2 are SGHAT and FQNNGV. V shed 1 base and J shed 3 bases, with 13 bases lying between them. Sequenced material: PBMCs, taken from a glioma patient whose treatment included an IDH1 peptide vaccine. The gene calls are TRBV11-2 and TRBJ2-7, with D maybe TRBD2 (5 bases). This receptor was identified in a man aged 40-49 years with glioma. CDR3 region: CASSLVSLALYEQYF. The CDR3 nucleotides read TGTGCCAGCAGCTTAGTTTCCCTAGCCCTCTACGAGCAGTACTTC.